The next 32 T cell receptor beta chains were all read from a single sample in a study of blood T cell repertoires in COVID-19. Using immunoSEQ multiplex PCR, the repertoire was profiled, and TCRdb retains in-frame clones only, with some absent. The sample has 24,000 or so clones, around 87% seen once. Material for sequencing was peripheral blood. Source of these receptors: a human donor in a cohort sampled during active COVID-19. The donor label of this sample is uncertain.

The chain combines TRBV9 with TRBJ2-4, with 8 bases fitting TRBD2. CDR1 is SGDLS, CDR2 YYNGEE, per germline. V lost 2 bases to trimming and J lost 6 bases; unmatched junction nucleotides: 4. The CDR3 is made up of 14 amino acids. In DNA, the CDR3 is TGTGCCAGCAGCGTCGGGGGGGCCGTAAACATTCAGTACTTC. Its protein product is CASSVGGAVNIQYF.

This chain joins TRBV5-8 and TRBJ2-3; D might be TRBD1 (6 bases). The CDR3 sequence is 14 residues long. From germline, CDR1 is SGHTS and CDR2 YDEGEE. V lost 3 bases, J lost 6 bases, and 14 bases lay in between. The CDR3 region is CASSWPRGGDTQYF. The CDR3 DNA is TGTGCCAGCAGCTGGCCCAGGGGCGGGGATACGCAGTATTTT.

The chain is built from TRBV11-2 and TRBJ2-5; no clear D. The germline CDR1 and CDR2 sequences are SGHAT and FQNNGV. Trimming stripped 5 bases from V and 5 bases from J, with 9 bases between. The CDR3 has 12 amino acids. CDR3 in amino acids: CASSVSRETQYF. CDR3 DNA sequence: TGTGCCAGCAGCGTATCCAGGGAGACCCAGTACTTC.

The V and J genes are TRBV7-2 and TRBJ1-5; 7 bases agree with TRBD1. V gave up 6 bases and J gave up 6 bases; unmatched junction bases: 5. The CDR3 is made up of 13 amino acids. Germline V lookup: CDR1 SGHTA, CDR2 FQGNSA. For the CDR3, the DNA is TGTGCCAGCAGATCCACAGGGGTTCAGCCCCAGCATTTT. It translates to CASRSTGVQPQHF.

V usage is TRBV5-1 and J usage is TRBJ1-4; a possible D gene is TRBD1 (5 bases). Trimming took off 1 base at V and 6 bases at J, with 13 bases between the two ends. The CDR3 covers 15 residues. Per the germline V gene, CDR1 is SGHRS and CDR2 is YFSETQ. The CDR3, as DNA: TGCGCCAGCAGCTTGATGGTCAGGGTCGATGAAAAACTGTTTTTT. Protein sequence: CASSLMVRVDEKLFF.

The J gene is TRBJ1-6, the V gene TRBV18, with D maybe TRBD1 (5 bases). The germline CDR1 and CDR2 sequences are KGHSH and LQKENI. This CDR3 is built from 14 residues. Trimming took off 3 bases at V and 8 bases at J, with 11 bases between the two ends. This CDR3 is CASSPGPTHSPLHF. CDR3 nucleotides: TGTGCCAGCTCACCGGGGCCTACCCATTCACCCCTCCACTTT.

The chain employs TRBV10-3 and TRBJ2-1; 9 nucleotides agree with TRBD1. Germline values: CDR1 ENHRY, CDR2 SYGVKD. V lost 1 base and J lost 6; bases outside the gene matches: 4. The CDR3 totals 15 residues. CDR3 coding DNA: TGTGCCATCAGTGAGTTGGACAGGGGCTTCAATGAGCAGTTCTTC. It yields the protein CAISELDRGFNEQFF.

The chain employs TRBV15 and TRBJ1-1; weak D call: TRBD1 (5 bases). The V gene's germline CDR1 is LNHNV and CDR2 YYDKDF (reference sequence). The ends were cut back, 5 bases at V and 1 base at J, with 17 bases in the middle. This CDR3 spans 16 amino acids. The CDR3 loop reads CATSRGRGEGNTEAFF. CDR3 DNA: TGTGCCACCAGCCGAGGGAGGGGAGAGGGGAACACTGAAGCTTTCTTT.

V and J are TRBV9 and TRBJ2-3, with TRBD2 matching over 13 bases. Germline trimming cut 4 bases from V and 4 bases from J; bases unmatched to any gene: 15. The CDR3 has 19 amino acids. Looked up from germline, CDR1 is SGDLS and CDR2 is YYNGEE. CDR3 in DNA: TGTGCCAGCAGCCCGTCGGGGACTAGCGGGATGTCGCGAGCAGATACGCAGTATTTT. Its protein is CASSPSGTSGMSRADTQYF.

V usage is TRBV2 and J usage is TRBJ2-7; TRBD1 matches at 10 bases. The CDR3 consists of 14 residues. Germline loops: CDR1 SNHLY, CDR2 FYNNEI. The ends lost 8 bases at V and 4 bases at J; junction bases unmatched: 8. In DNA form, the CDR3 reads TGTGCCAGCGGGGAGGACAGGGGGAGATACGAGCAGTACTTC. This sequence encodes CASGEDRGRYEQYF. The full variable domain, its missing parts supplied by reference TRBV2 and TRBJ2-7, is EPEVTQTPSHQVTQMGQEVILRCVPISNHLYFYWYRQILGQKVEFLVSFYNNEISEKSEIFDDQFSVERPDGSNFTLKIRSTKLEDSAMYFCASGEDRGRYEQYFGPGTRLTVT.

The rearrangement uses TRBV27 and TRBJ1-6; 12 bases fit TRBD1. CDR1 is MNHEY, CDR2 SMNVEV, per germline (reference sequence). The CDR3 totals 19 residues. V shed 6 bases, J shed 0 bases, and the junction held 9 bases outside the gene matches. The DNA of the CDR3 is TGTGCCAGCAGCCGAGGGACAGGGGGCACCCGCTCCTATAATTCACCCCTCCACTTT. Translating it yields CASSRGTGGTRSYNSPLHF.

Only one count was recorded for this clone. The J gene is TRBJ2-7, the V gene TRBV13; no reliable D call. Germline V gene sequence: CDR1 PRHDT, CDR2 FYEKMQ (reference sequence). This CDR3 is built from 13 residues. The V and J ends lost 1 base and 6 bases respectively, with 10 bases between them. The CDR3 DNA sequence: TGTGCCAGCAGCTTAGAGCTAGGTGCCGAGCAGTACTTC. This translates into CASSLELGAEQYF.

This chain uses TRBV2 with TRBJ1-1; no clear D gene. The CDR3 spans 15 residues. The germline V gene encodes CDR1 SNHLY and CDR2 FYNNEI. V lost 6 bases, J lost 0 bases, and 14 bases lay in between. CDR3 DNA sequence: TGTGCCAGCAGGGACGTTCCGGGAATGAACACTGAAGCTTTCTTT. Protein: CASRDVPGMNTEAFF.

The rearrangement joins TRBV5-1 to TRBJ2-2; no clear D gene. The V end lost 1 base, the J end lost 5 bases, and 15 bases lay between the germline ends. Germline assignment: CDR1 SGHRS and CDR2 YFSETQ. This CDR3 region has 16 residues. CDR3 nucleotide sequence: TGCGCCAGCAGCTTGAGTTCTACCCTCGGGACCGGGGAGCTGTTTTTT. Translating it yields CASSLSSTLGTGELFF.

The chain employs TRBV5-1 and TRBJ2-1; 11 nucleotides match TRBD2. V lost 4 bases and J lost 4; bases outside the gene matches: 4. The CDR3 is 15 residues long. CDR1 is SGHRS, CDR2 YFSETQ, per germline. The CDR3 DNA reads as TGCGCCAGCAGCAATCTAGCGGGGGGTTACAATGAGCAGTTCTTC. Amino acid sequence: CASSNLAGGYNEQFF.

V usage is TRBV4-2 and J usage is TRBJ2-7; D not resolved. V lost 1 base to trimming and J lost 3 bases, with 13 bases between them. CDR3 size: 15 residues. Germline V gives CDR1 LGHNA, CDR2 YNFKEQ. This CDR3 is CASSQGGPDFYEQYF. CDR3 nucleotide sequence: TGTGCCAGCAGCCAAGGCGGTCCGGATTTCTACGAGCAGTACTTC.

V is TRBV4-3 and J is TRBJ2-2; 8 bases line up with TRBD2. This CDR3 comprises 14 residues. Germline V lookup: CDR1 LGHNA, CDR2 YSLEER. Trimming at V came to 0 bases and at J to 15 bases, leaving 9 bases not matched to a gene. The CDR3 nucleotides read TGCGCCAGCAGCCAAGATATCGGGACTAGTCTGATGTTTTTT. Translating gives CASSQDIGTSLMFF.

This chain joins TRBV11-3 and TRBJ2-2; TRBD1 agrees at 12 bases. V was pared by 6 bases and J by 6 bases, with 5 bases of the junction left unmatched. The CDR3 covers 15 residues. Per germline, CDR1 SGHNT and CDR2 YENEEA. The CDR3 is CASRPGQGAAGELFF. In DNA, the CDR3 is TGTGCCAGCAGACCGGGACAGGGGGCCGCCGGGGAGCTGTTTTTT. The complete variable domain, with remaining parts taken from reference TRBV11-3 and TRBJ2-2, reads EAGVVQSPRYKIIEKKQPVAFWCNPISGHNTLYWYLQNLGQGPELLIRYENEEAVDDSQLPKDRFSAERLKGVDSTLKIQPAELGDSAVYLCASRPGQGAAGELFFGEGSRLTVL.

The chain couples TRBV6-6 to TRBJ1-6; possibly TRBD1 for D (6 bases). The germline V gene has CDR1 MNHNY and CDR2 SVGAGI (reference sequence). Trimming cost V 2 bases and J 7 bases, with 9 bases left between them. The length of the CDR3 is 14 residues. In DNA form, the CDR3 reads TGTGCCAGCAGTTACGGGACAAACAATTCACCCCTCCACTTT. Its protein is CASSYGTNNSPLHF.

This chain joins TRBV14 and TRBJ2-1; 14 bases match TRBD2. The CDR3 runs to 16 residues. The junction had 6 bases not matched to a gene; V was cut back by 4 bases and J by 7 bases. Per germline, CDR1 SGHDN and CDR2 FVKESK. The CDR3 reads CASSPGLAGGVNEQFF. DNA of the CDR3: TGTGCCAGCAGCCCCGGACTAGCGGGGGGTGTAAATGAGCAGTTCTTC.

V is TRBV9 and J is TRBJ1-1; D unclear. Trimming stripped 0 bases from V and 4 bases from J, with 10 bases between. In germline, CDR1 is SGDLS, CDR2 YYNGEE. The CDR3 totals 14 residues. The CDR3 spells CASSVEWTSTEAFF. In DNA form, the CDR3 reads TGTGCCAGCAGCGTAGAGTGGACTTCCACTGAAGCTTTCTTT.

This clone was seen just once. The chain links TRBV28 to TRBJ2-5, with 13 bases aligning to TRBD2. Germline V gives CDR1 MDHEN, CDR2 SYDVKM. CDR3 size: 15 residues. The J segment lost 5 bases and the V segment lost 8 bases, leaving 8 bases of the junction unmatched. The CDR3 protein is CASGLAGAGGETQYF. The CDR3 nucleotides read TGTGCCAGCGGACTAGCGGGGGCCGGCGGGGAGACCCAGTACTTC.

This sequence joins TRBV7-9 and TRBJ1-5; TRBD1 agrees at 8 bases. Germline CDR1 is SEHNR and CDR2 is FQNEAQ (reference sequence). The CDR3 length is 14 residues. V lost 4 bases to trimming and J lost 5 bases; unmatched junction nucleotides: 4. Here the CDR3 reads CASSSLQGDQPQHF. The CDR3 DNA reads as TGTGCCAGCAGCTCTTTACAGGGGGATCAGCCCCAGCATTTT.

This clone was recorded a few times. The chain joins TRBV4-1 to TRBJ1-5; the match to TRBD1 covers 9 bases. CDR1 and CDR2 (germline): MGHRA, YSYEKL. The V segment lost 1 base and the J segment 3 bases; nucleotides outside the gene matches: 7. The CDR3 is 17 residues long. CDR3 DNA: TGCGCCAGCAGCCAAGGGGAGGGGGACAGGGTCAATCAGCCCCAGCATTTT. Its protein product is CASSQGEGDRVNQPQHF.

This clone was seen only once. The V gene is TRBV10-3, the J gene TRBJ2-1, with 8 bases that match TRBD1. The CDR3 is 13 amino acids. Germline V gene sequence: CDR1 ENHRY, CDR2 SYGVKD. J gave up 8 bases and V 2 bases, and 2 bases lay outside the gene matches. As DNA, the CDR3 is TGTGCCATCAGTGAGAGGGGACAGGATGAGCAGTTCTTC. It yields the protein CAISERGQDEQFF.

The chain links TRBV3-1 (or the pseudogene TRBV3-2) to TRBJ2-3; TRBD2 is a possible D gene (5 bases). Per the germline V gene, CDR1 is LGHDT and CDR2 is YNNKEL (reference sequence). The V gene lost 1 base and the J gene lost 0 bases, with 11 bases spanning the gap. The CDR3 consists of 16 residues. CDR3 sequence (DNA): TGTGCCAGCAGCCAAGGGCGGGCAGCAAGCACAGATACGCAGTATTTT. This gives the protein CASSQGRAASTDTQYF.

The chain employs TRBV2 and TRBJ2-1, with 10 bases lining up with TRBD1. Per the germline V gene, CDR1 is SNHLY and CDR2 is FYNNEI. With V trimmed by 5 bases and J by 4 bases, 8 bases remained unmatched. The CDR3 loop spans 16 amino acids. The CDR3 sequence: CASSSRWTGGYNEQFF. As DNA, the CDR3 is TGTGCCAGCAGTTCCCGATGGACAGGGGGGTACAATGAGCAGTTCTTC.

The chain is built from TRBV29-1 and TRBJ2-5; tentatively, D is TRBD2 (7 bases). The CDR3 is 19 amino acids. The germline V and J ends were trimmed by 1 base and 0 bases, with 24 bases remaining between them. Germline lookup yields CDR1 SQVTM and CDR2 ANQGSEA. In DNA, the CDR3 is TGCAGCGTTGAAGGAGGGGGGGGTCCCACGGTCTTATACCAAGAGACCCAGTACTTC. Amino acids: CSVEGGGGPTVLYQETQYF.

The rearrangement joins TRBV20-1 to TRBJ1-2; 10 nucleotides agree with TRBD1. The CDR3 consists of 11 residues. Germline CDR1 and CDR2: DFQATT and SNEGSKA (reference sequence). J lost 8 bases, V lost 3 bases, and 0 bases had no gene match. CDR3 in DNA: TGCAGTGCTAGGACAGGGGGCGGCTACACCTTC. This encodes CSARTGGGYTF.

The chain carries TRBV6-2 or TRBV6-3 and TRBJ1-5, with D unclear. V shed 6 bases and J shed 0 bases, with 15 bases lying between them. Per germline, CDR1 MNHEY and CDR2 SVGEGT. This CDR3 contains 16 residues. The CDR3 DNA reads as TGTGCCAGCAGCAACATGCGGGAATATAGCAATCAGCCCCAGCATTTT. Amino acid sequence: CASSNMREYSNQPQHF.

The rearrangement uses TRBV29-1 and TRBJ2-3; TRBD1 matches 8 bases. CDR1 and CDR2 (germline): SQVTM, ANQGSEA. This CDR3 spans 14 amino acids. Trimming took 3 bases from V and 5 from J; bases not matched to a gene: 7. The CDR3 coding sequence is TGCAGCGTTGAGAGCAGGGGGCGGGGAGATACGCAGTATTTT. Translation gives CSVESRGRGDTQYF.

This clone was picked up a small number of times. The chain recombines TRBV12-3 or TRBV12-4 with TRBJ1-2; weak D call: TRBD1 (5 bases). This CDR3 contains 12 residues. V lost 6 bases, J lost 8 bases, and 13 bases lay in between. The DNA for the CDR3 is TGTGCCAGCAGCTCGGACAAAGGAGGCTACACCTTC. It yields the protein CASSSDKGGYTF.